The next 16 T cell receptor beta chains were all read from a single sample in a study of T cell repertoires in cytomegalovirus infection. TCRdb re-called the reads through MiXCR, storing one row per CDR3 protein. The sample lists 350,000 to 500,000 distinct CDR3 sequences, approximately 33% occurring once. The sequenced material came from PBMCs. All receptors come from a human donor in good health (CMV status not recorded). Some clones in this sample may be carry-over from other donors' samples.

This clonotype showed up just a few times. The gene calls are TRBV19 and TRBJ1-5; 9 nucleotides line up with TRBD1. This CDR3 region has 14 residues. The V gene end was trimmed by 4 bases and the J gene end by 6 bases; junction bases not matched to a gene: 4. CDR1 and CDR2 from the germline V gene are LNHDA and SQIVND (reference sequence). The DNA for the CDR3 is TGTGCCAGTAGTACGGACAGGGGATTTCAGCCCCAGCATTTT. Amino acids: CASSTDRGFQPQHF.

This clonotype turned up a few times. The J gene is TRBJ2-1, the V gene TRBV11-2; TRBD2 aligns across 10 bases. The CDR3 spans 14 residues. Germline V gene sequence: CDR1 SGHAT, CDR2 FQNNGV. The junction had 13 bases not matched to a gene; V was cut back by 5 bases and J by 15 bases. The CDR3 is CASSPRPQRGGSFF. The CDR3 nucleotides are TGTGCCAGCAGCCCGAGACCCCAGCGGGGGGGATCGTTCTTC.

With regard to this clonotype: This sequence may be a read error, since a much larger clone differs from it by one base. This chain uses TRBV12-3 or TRBV12-4 with TRBJ1-5; TRBD1 is a possible D gene (5 bases). The V gene lost 3 bases and the J gene lost 3 bases, with 12 bases spanning the gap. CDR3 length: 15 residues. The DNA for the CDR3 is TGTGCCAGCAGTTTTCTGGGGGGGATCAATCAGCCCCAGCATTTT. It yields the protein CASSFLGGINQPQHF.

The V call is TRBV7-2, the J call TRBJ1-5; tentative D call: TRBD1 (6 bases). The CDR3 is 16 amino acids. Trimming took 1 base from V and 3 from J, leaving 13 bases between them. Germline CDR1 SGHTA, CDR2 FQGNSA. CDR3 protein: CASSLVGTPINQPQHF. The CDR3, as DNA: TGTGCCAGCAGCTTAGTCGGGACACCGATCAATCAGCCCCAGCATTTT.

The chain has TRBV28 and TRBJ1-2; TRBD1 is a possible D gene (5 bases). V was shortened by 6 bases and J by 6 bases, with 11 bases between the two germline ends. Germline loops: CDR1 MDHEN, CDR2 SYDVKM. This CDR3 has 12 amino acids. The CDR3 nucleotides are TGTGCCAGCAGGTCGACAGAGGATGGCTACACCTTC. Amino acid sequence: CASRSTEDGYTF.

This clonotype was counted only a few times. The V gene is TRBV9, the J gene TRBJ1-1, with a possible D match to TRBD1 (5 bases). Germline V gene lookup returns CDR1 SGDLS and CDR2 YYNGEE. Trimming removed 4 bases from V and 4 bases from J, with 17 bases in between. This CDR3 has 15 residues. CDR3 loop: CASSLGGPDSTEAFF. CDR3 nucleotides: TGTGCCAGCAGCCTTGGGGGACCGGACTCCACTGAAGCTTTCTTT.

The chain joins TRBV20-1 to TRBJ2-3, with 10 bases matching TRBD2. CDR3 length: 15 amino acids. The germline gives CDR1 DFQATT, CDR2 SNEGSKA (reference sequence). The CDR3 region is CSRFSLAGVTDTQYF. The DNA of the CDR3 is TGCAGCCGCTTCAGCCTAGCGGGGGTCACAGATACGCAGTATTTT.

This clonotype was recorded a few times. V and J are TRBV6-1 and TRBJ2-7; D gene unclear. Germline loops: CDR1 MNHNS, CDR2 SASEGT. Trimming shortened V by 7 bases and J by 6 bases, and 16 bases separated the two germline ends. The CDR3 runs to 13 residues. The CDR3, as DNA: TGTGCCAGCAACCCCGTCTGGATGGGCGAGCAGTACTTC. Translated, it gives CASNPVWMGEQYF.

The rearrangement links TRBV15 to TRBJ2-5; D gene ambiguous. The CDR3 consists of 11 residues. Trimming cost V 9 bases and J 3 bases, with 8 bases left between them. The germline CDR1 and CDR2 sequences are LNHNV and YYDKDF (reference sequence). CDR3 region: CATSREETQYF. In DNA form, the CDR3 reads TGTGCCACATCACGGGAAGAGACCCAGTACTTC.

This clonotype showed up just a few times. This chain connects TRBV5-6 to TRBJ1-1, with D hard to call. CDR1 is SGHDT and CDR2 is YYEEEE in the germline V gene. With 4 bases removed from V and 6 bases from J, the gap between germline ends came to 16 bases. This CDR3 comprises 14 residues. The CDR3: CASSGRVGYSEAFF. The CDR3, as DNA: TGTGCCAGCAGCGGACGGGTAGGATACTCTGAAGCTTTCTTT.

The gene calls are TRBV11-2 and TRBJ2-2; D possibly corresponds to TRBD1 (6 bases). V was clipped by 6 bases and J by 6 bases, with 17 bases between them. The CDR3 extends over 15 amino acids. Per germline, CDR1 SGHAT and CDR2 FQNNGV. CDR3 DNA: TGTGCCAGCAGACGAGTACAGGGTATCGCCGGGGAGCTGTTTTTT. It yields the protein CASRRVQGIAGELFF.

This clonotype was seen more than once but under ten times. The chain couples TRBV11-2 to TRBJ1-3; TRBD1 might be the D (5 bases). V lost 6 bases, J lost 2 bases, and 17 bases lay in between. Per germline, CDR1 SGHAT and CDR2 FQNNGV. This CDR3 has 16 amino acids. CDR3 region: CASSSPGQRTGNTIYF. In DNA form, the CDR3 reads TGTGCCAGCAGTTCGCCCGGACAAAGAACTGGAAACACCATATATTTT. Full variable domain (missing parts from reference TRBV11-2 and TRBJ1-3): EAGVAQSPRYKIIEKRQSVAFWCNPISGHATLYWYQQILGQGPKLLIQFQNNGVVDDSQLPKDRFSAERLKGVDSTLKIQPAKLEDSAVYLCASSSPGQRTGNTIYFGEGSWLTVV.

V gene TRBV10-3 combines with J gene TRBJ1-4; the D is unclear. This CDR3 is 12 amino acids long. Trimming took 3 bases from V and 8 from J, leaving 7 bases between them. Germline CDR1 and CDR2: ENHRY and SYGVKD. CDR3 sequence (DNA): TGTGCCATCAGTGATTCTGGAGAAAAACTGTTTTTT. Residues: CAISDSGEKLFF.

This clonotype appeared a few times. This chain joins TRBV28 and TRBJ2-3; 7 nucleotides match TRBD2. Germline V gene sequence: CDR1 MDHEN, CDR2 SYDVKM. The CDR3 is 14 residues long. V was pared by 6 bases and J by 3 bases, with 6 bases of the junction left unmatched. The CDR3 region has the DNA TGTGCCAGCAGATATGGGGAGGGAACAGATACGCAGTATTTT. Translation: CASRYGEGTDTQYF.

This chain connects TRBV5-1 to TRBJ2-2; D is unclear. Trimming pared 2 bases from V and 5 bases from J, leaving 10 bases between. The CDR3 is 14 residues long. The germline CDR1 and CDR2 sequences are SGHRS and YFSETQ. This CDR3 is CASSFQETTGELFF. The CDR3 DNA sequence: TGCGCCAGCAGCTTTCAGGAGACTACCGGGGAGCTGTTTTTT. Complete variable domain (other parts from reference TRBV5-1 and TRBJ2-2): KAGVTQTPRYLIKTRGQQVTLSCSPISGHRSVSWYQQTPGQGLQFLFEYFSETQRNKGNFPGRFSGRQFSNSRSEMNVSTLELGDSALYLCASSFQETTGELFFGEGSRLTVL.

This clonotype has more than one count but fewer than ten. The chain uses TRBV4-1 and TRBJ1-3; D gene unclear. The ends were cut back, 0 bases at V and 0 bases at J, with 6 bases in the middle. The CDR3 consists of 15 residues. Germline loops: CDR1 MGHRA, CDR2 YSYEKL. The CDR3 nucleotides are TGCGCCAGCAGCCAAGATCGTGCCTCTGGAAACACCATATATTTT. It codes for CASSQDRASGNTIYF.